A single sample gave rise to the 27 T cell receptor beta chains below, sequenced in a study of T cells in women clearing cervical HPV infection. Method: immunoSEQ multiplex PCR; TCRdb's copy keeps in-frame clones and lacks some. This repertoire includes about 22,000 clones. Sample: blood buffy coat. The source of these receptors is a woman aged 18 to 75 with a cervical HPV16 infection that either progressed to CIN3+ or cleared (not recorded which).

CDR3 region: CAWSPGEREGGNEQFF. The CDR3 bases that were read are TGTGCCTGGAGCCCTGGGGAGCGGGAGGGCGGGAATGAG. The chain recombines TRBV30 with TRBJ2-1; 10 positions match TRBD2. The CDR3 extends 3 residues past the end of the read, so its final part is completed from the germline J gene. The CDR3 has 16 amino acids. The germline V gene encodes CDR1 GTSNPN and CDR2 SVGIG (reference sequence). J lost 7 bases, V lost 3 bases, and 12 bases had no gene match. Combining the CDR3 with reference TRBV30 and TRBJ2-1 gives the whole variable domain SQTIHQWPATLVQPVGSPLSLECTVEGTSNPNLYWYRQAAGRGLQLLFYSVGIGQISSEVPQNLSASRPQDRQFILSSKKLLLSDSGFYLCAWSPGEREGGNEQFFGPGTRLTVL.

As for this clone: Sequencing ends 3 residues short of the CDR3 end; the germline J gene provides the rest. This sequence joins TRBV6-2 or TRBV6-3 and TRBJ2-7; a weak D match, TRBD2 (7 bases). CDR1 is MNHEY and CDR2 is SVGEGT in the germline V gene. V lost 6 bases and J lost 6, with 15 bases in between. The CDR3 loop spans 13 amino acids. The CDR3 loop is CASSVYREGEQYF. The CDR3 DNA, read in part, is TGTGCCAGCAGCGTTTACAGGGAGGGCGAG.

Regarding this clone: The missing CDR3 end, 3 residues past where the read stops, is filled in from the germline J gene. V is TRBV28 and J is TRBJ2-7, with 10 bases identical to TRBD2. This CDR3 contains 15 residues. J was trimmed by 5 bases and V by 7 bases; bases with no gene match: 11. CDR1 and CDR2 from the germline V gene are MDHEN and SYDVKM. The CDR3 sequence is CASNREVAGGHEQYF. The covered CDR3 bases are TGTGCCAGCAATCGAGAGGTAGCGGGAGGCCACGAG.

As regards this clone: The CDR3 extends 3 residues past the end of the read, so its final part is completed from the germline J gene. This chain connects TRBV7-2 to TRBJ2-5; TRBD1 matches 7 bases. After removal of 4 bases from V and 1 base from J, the junction contained 6 bases not matched to a gene. The CDR3 runs to 15 residues. Germline CDR1 reads SGHTA; CDR2 reads FQGNSA. CDR3: CASSSLGQIQETQYF. CDR3 bases read: TGTGCCAGCAGCTCTTTGGGACAGATCCAAGAGACC.

Remarks on this clone: With the read ending 3 residues before the CDR3 end, the germline J gene is used to fill in that end. V gene TRBV20-1 combines with J gene TRBJ2-7, with 8 bases identical to TRBD1. V lost 0 bases, J lost 2 bases, and 9 bases stayed unmatched. CDR3 length: 16 residues. Germline values: CDR1 DFQATT, CDR2 SNEGSKA (reference sequence). CDR3 sequence reads: CSARDADRANPYEQYF. CDR3 DNA (partial): TGCAGTGCTAGAGATGCGGACAGGGCCAATCCCTACGAG.

Concerning this clone itself: The CDR3 end falls 3 residues outside the read, so it is completed with the germline J gene. The genes are TRBV7-9 and TRBJ2-5, with 8 bases identical to TRBD2. The ends lost 5 bases at V and 2 bases at J; junction bases unmatched: 7. CDR3 length equals 15 residues. The germline CDR1 and CDR2 sequences are SEHNR and FQNEAQ (reference sequence). The part of the CDR3 DNA that was read is TGTGCCAGCAGCGTACGGGAGGGGGTGCAAGAGACC. Protein product: CASSVREGVQET. From start to end, the CDR3 is CASSVREGVQETQYF.

In terms of frequency, this clone is medium-sized. Read data end 3 residues before the CDR3 end; the end is taken from the germline J gene. This chain joins TRBV18 and TRBJ1-2, with a tentative D call TRBD1 (5 bases). This CDR3 contains 15 residues. The V and J ends lost 2 bases and 6 bases respectively, with 16 bases between them. Germline V gives CDR1 KGHSH, CDR2 LQKENI. The chain's CDR3 is CASSPGARESDGYTF. Partial CDR3 DNA: TGTGCCAGCTCACCAGGGGCCAGGGAAAGTGATGGC.

For this clone: Read coverage stops 3 residues before the CDR3 terminus; the germline J gene supplies the remainder. The chain employs TRBV5-1 and TRBJ2-3; 8 nucleotides align to TRBD2. Germline V gives CDR1 SGHRS, CDR2 YFSETQ. The CDR3 extends over 14 amino acids. With 5 bases clipped from V and 6 bases from J, the junction kept 8 bases outside the gene matches. CDR3 bases read: TGCGCCAGCAGAGTTAGCGGGATGGGGGATACG. As protein: CASRVSGMGDT. In full, the CDR3 is CASRVSGMGDTQYF.

To note about this clone: The CDR3 extends 3 residues past the end of the read, so its final part is completed from the germline J gene. The chain uses TRBV5-1 and TRBJ2-2; 9 nucleotides match TRBD1. V trimming: 3 bases; J trimming: 5 bases; junction bases outside the gene matches: 8. The CDR3 consists of 16 residues. Germline V CDR1 and CDR2: SGHRS, YFSETQ. The CDR3 spells CASSWRTGTGTGELFF. The covered CDR3 bases are TGCGCCAGCAGCTGGAGGACCGGGACAGGGACCGGGGAG.

On this clone: The DNA ends 3 residues before the CDR3 does, and the rest of the CDR3 is filled in from the germline J gene. The V call is TRBV7-9, the J call TRBJ1-2; tentatively, D is TRBD1 (5 bases). Trimming left V 4 bases short and J 7 bases short, with 10 bases between. Germline V gene sequence: CDR1 SEHNR, CDR2 FQNEAQ (reference sequence). The CDR3 loop spans 12 amino acids. CDR3 residues: CASSWEGSGYTF. The sequenced CDR3 bases are TGTGCCAGCAGCTGGGAGGGGAGTGGC.

Remarks on this clone: With the read ending 3 residues before the CDR3 end, the germline J gene is used to fill in that end. This chain connects TRBV19 to TRBJ2-1; the D is unclear. CDR1 and CDR2 (germline): LNHDA, SQIVND (reference sequence). CDR3 length: 14 amino acids. The V and J ends lost 5 bases and 3 bases respectively, with 11 bases between them. The covered CDR3 bases are TGTGCCAGTAGTCCGGGTCCGTTCTACAATGAG. Amino acid sequence: CASSPGPFYNE. From start to end, the CDR3 is CASSPGPFYNEQFF.

As for this clone: Read data end 3 residues before the CDR3 end; the end is taken from the germline J gene. The V call is TRBV20-1, the J call TRBJ2-1, with TRBD2 identical over 10 bases. The CDR3 length is 14 residues. The J segment lost 7 bases and the V segment lost 5 bases, leaving 8 bases of the junction unmatched. CDR1 and CDR2 from the germline V gene are DFQATT and SNEGSKA (reference sequence). CDR3 sequence: CSAGRTSGQNEQFF. The DNA read from the CDR3 is TGCAGTGCTGGGAGGACTAGCGGTCAAAATGAG.

As concerns this clone: The read is 3 residues too short to cover the CDR3 end, so that end is filled in from the germline J gene. This sequence joins TRBV11-2 and TRBJ1-3; D unresolved. The V end was cut by 1 base, the J end by 3 bases, with 10 bases between. The CDR3 consists of 15 residues. CDR1 is SGHAT, CDR2 FQNNGV, per germline. CDR3 DNA (partial): TGTGCCAGCAGCTTAGTAGGCCAGGTTGGAAACACC. This encodes CASSLVGQVGNT. The whole CDR3 is CASSLVGQVGNTIYF.

On this clone itself: The CDR3 is cut off 3 residues early in the read; its end comes from the germline J gene. The rearrangement uses TRBV28 and TRBJ1-5; 7 bases are a match to TRBD1. The CDR3 length is 15 residues. Trimming removed 7 bases from V and 7 bases from J; junction bases left unmatched: 13. Germline V gives CDR1 MDHEN, CDR2 SYDVKM. The CDR3 is CASTDRVQGQQPQHF. The sequenced part of the CDR3 DNA is TGTGCCAGCACCGACCGAGTGCAGGGACAGCAGCCC.

Concerning this clone itself: The read terminates 3 residues ahead of where the CDR3 ends, so the germline J gene completes it. V gene TRBV19 combines with J gene TRBJ1-5, with a possible D match to TRBD1 (5 bases). The CDR3 is made up of 13 amino acids. Trimming cost V 3 bases and J 7 bases, with 10 bases left between them. The V gene's germline CDR1 is LNHDA and CDR2 SQIVND (reference sequence). The CDR3 is CASSMGQGQPQHF. The part of the CDR3 DNA that was read is TGTGCCAGTAGTATGGGCCAGGGACAGCCC.

Points on this clone: The read stops 3 residues short of the end of the CDR3; the missing end is completed from the germline J gene. The chain recombines TRBV11-3 with TRBJ2-1, with TRBD2 as a possible D gene (5 bases). Germline CDR1 SGHNT, CDR2 YENEEA. The germline V and J ends were trimmed by 4 bases and 9 bases, with 13 bases remaining between them. The CDR3 extends over 13 amino acids. This CDR3 is CASSSEDYTEQFF. The part of the CDR3 DNA that was read is TGTGCCAGCAGCTCGGAAGACTATACTGAG.

A word on this clone: The CDR3 goes on 3 residues after the read ends, and that part is filled in from the germline J gene. The chain links TRBV2 to TRBJ1-5, with TRBD1 matching 12 bases. J was trimmed by 8 bases and V by 1 base; bases with no gene match: 3. The CDR3 length is 15 residues. In germline, CDR1 is SNHLY, CDR2 FYNNEI. This CDR3 reads CASSEGGTGGKPQHF. The sequenced part of the CDR3 DNA is TGTGCCAGCAGTGAAGGGGGGACAGGGGGCAAGCCC.

Partial CDR3 DNA: TGCGCCAGCAGTGAGGGGAGAGCGGGACTGTTCGACGAG. Its translation is CASSEGRAGLFDE. The full CDR3 sequence reads CASSEGRAGLFDEQYF. The genes are TRBV10-1 and TRBJ2-7; 7 bases are shared with TRBD2. The read terminates 3 residues ahead of where the CDR3 ends, so the germline J gene completes it. CDR3 length equals 16 residues. The V gene end was trimmed by 2 bases and the J gene end by 5 bases; junction bases not matched to a gene: 12. Germline CDR1 WNHNN, CDR2 SYGVQD (reference sequence).

Concerning this clone itself: The read terminates 3 residues before the CDR3 end, so the remaining end is supplied by the germline J gene. The genes are TRBV7-2 and TRBJ2-1; weak D call: TRBD1 (6 bases). The CDR3 runs to 15 residues. With 5 bases removed from V and 4 bases from J, the gap between germline ends came to 15 bases. The germline gives CDR1 SGHTA, CDR2 FQGNSA. The CDR3: CASSARRGGYNEQFF. The covered CDR3 bases are TGTGCCAGCAGCGCGAGGAGAGGGGGTTACAATGAG.

Concerning this clone: The sequence runs out 3 residues before the end of the CDR3; the remainder is reconstructed from the germline J gene. V usage is TRBV5-6 and J usage is TRBJ2-7; TRBD2 agrees at 9 bases. The germline V gene encodes CDR1 SGHDT and CDR2 YYEEEE. This CDR3 region has 15 residues. J gave up 2 bases and V 4 bases, and 7 bases lay outside the gene matches. The CDR3 loop reads CASSPGRTSAYEQYF. The covered CDR3 bases are TGTGCCAGCAGCCCGGGGCGGACTAGCGCCTACGAG.

Points on this clone: The read halts 3 residues ahead of the CDR3 end, with the missing end drawn from the germline J gene. This chain joins TRBV20-1 and TRBJ1-1; D may be TRBD1 (6 bases). Trimming pared 6 bases from V and 7 bases from J, leaving 18 bases between. In germline, CDR1 is DFQATT, CDR2 SNEGSKA (reference sequence). The CDR3 sequence is 13 residues long. Partial CDR3 DNA: TGCAGTGCATCACAGGGTTCGGCGAGTGAA. Translating it yields CSASQGSASE. The entire CDR3 protein is CSASQGSASEAFF.

Concerning this clone: At one of its ends the junction is not consistent with the germline gene, which may arise from a read error. The read ends 3 residues shy of where the CDR3 ends; the end is completed using the germline J gene. The chain uses TRBV2 and TRBJ2-1; perhaps TRBD2 as D (5 bases). Germline V CDR1 and CDR2: SNHLY, FYNNEI. This CDR3 is 13 amino acids long. CDR3 DNA, as far as it was read: TGTGCCAGCAGGATGGACTCCGACAATGAG. Amino acids: CASRMDSDNE. The whole CDR3 protein reads CASRMDSDNEQFF.

This clone shows up as medium-sized by frequency. The CDR3 goes on 3 residues after the read ends, and that part is filled in from the germline J gene. The chain combines TRBV29-1 with TRBJ2-7; D is unclear. The CDR3 covers 12 residues. Trimming stripped 7 bases from V and 3 bases from J, with 13 bases between. Germline values: CDR1 SQVTM, CDR2 ANQGSEA. This chain's CDR3 is CSASSYYYEQYF. Incomplete CDR3 DNA: TGCAGCGCTTCGTCCTACTACTACGAG.

About this clone: The CDR3 extends 3 residues past the end of the read, so its final part is completed from the germline J gene. V gene TRBV7-9 combines with J gene TRBJ1-1; D remains unclear. Trimming stripped 2 bases from V and 4 bases from J, with 11 bases between. The CDR3 sequence is 14 residues long. CDR1 SEHNR and CDR2 FQNEAQ come from the germline V gene (reference sequence). The CDR3 bases that were read are TGTGCCAGCAGCTTAAAACAGCAAGCCACTGAA. Residues: CASSLKQQATE. The whole CDR3 sequence reads CASSLKQQATEAFF. Based on the CDR3 plus reference TRBV7-9 and TRBJ1-1, the full variable domain is DTGVSQNPRHKITKRGQNVTFRCDPISEHNRLYWYRQTLGQGPEFLTYFQNEAQLEKSRLLSDRFSAERPKGSFSTLEIQRTEQGDSAMYLCASSLKQQATEAFFGQGTRLTVV.

In terms of frequency, this clone is medium-sized. CDR3 sequence reads: CAITDSITDTQYF. The sequenced part of the CDR3 DNA is TGTGCCATTACGGACAGTATCACAGATACG. The chain links TRBV19 to TRBJ2-3, with D perhaps TRBD1 (6 bases). The read stops 3 residues short of the end of the CDR3; the missing end is completed from the germline J gene. This CDR3 has 13 residues. Germline CDR1 and CDR2: LNHDA and SQIVND (reference sequence). The V end lost 10 bases, the J end lost 2 bases, and 13 bases lay between the germline ends.

Comment on this clone: Sequencing ends 3 residues short of the CDR3 end; the germline J gene provides the rest. V usage is TRBV6-2 or TRBV6-3 and J usage is TRBJ2-7; 8 bases fit TRBD1. CDR3 length: 16 amino acids. Per the germline V gene, CDR1 is MNHEY and CDR2 is SVGEGT. The junction had 8 bases not matched to a gene; V was cut back by 2 bases and J by 2 bases. This CDR3 reads CASSYPRGRETYEQYF. The part of the CDR3 DNA that was read is TGTGCCAGCAGTTACCCCAGGGGGCGAGAGACCTACGAG.

Concerning this clone: The CDR3 goes on 3 residues after the read ends, and that part is filled in from the germline J gene. The chain employs TRBV19 and TRBJ1-4, with a tentative D call TRBD1 (5 bases). V was shortened by 7 bases and J by 4 bases, with 16 bases between the two germline ends. The CDR3 totals 15 residues. Germline V CDR1 and CDR2: LNHDA, SQIVND (reference sequence). The CDR3 protein is CASTDMGRGNEKLFF. The sequenced part of the CDR3 DNA is TGTGCCAGTACCGACATGGGGCGAGGTAATGAAAAA.